This T cell receptor beta chain was recorded in a study of identical twins. Everyone who gave samples was a healthy Caucasian. Ten or more counts support this clonotype. Unique molecular identifiers were in the cDNA, with template-switch universal primer binding. TCRdb reanalysed the 5' RACE reads using MiXCR and keeps one entry per CDR3 protein. Here the sample spans some 500,000 distinct CDR3 sequences, approximately 22% being singletons. These data also formed part of another study, on T cells expressing NK-cell markers. According to that study: Seven sequenced donors out of eight were HCMV-seropositive, one seronegative.

The receptor's source is a woman aged 18-29 years in good health. Sequencing was done on a sample of CD4+ T cells sorted from blood.

As DNA, the CDR3 is TGCGCCAGCAGTCAATCGATTGTACACAGACGTACAGATACGCAGTATTTT. It codes for CASSQSIVHRRTDTQYF. This sequence joins TRBV23-1 and TRBJ2-3; D is uncertain. TRBV23-1 is annotated as an ORF whose role is uncertain. CDR3 length equals 17 residues. V was cut by 0 bases and J by 3 bases, with 16 bases left in between.